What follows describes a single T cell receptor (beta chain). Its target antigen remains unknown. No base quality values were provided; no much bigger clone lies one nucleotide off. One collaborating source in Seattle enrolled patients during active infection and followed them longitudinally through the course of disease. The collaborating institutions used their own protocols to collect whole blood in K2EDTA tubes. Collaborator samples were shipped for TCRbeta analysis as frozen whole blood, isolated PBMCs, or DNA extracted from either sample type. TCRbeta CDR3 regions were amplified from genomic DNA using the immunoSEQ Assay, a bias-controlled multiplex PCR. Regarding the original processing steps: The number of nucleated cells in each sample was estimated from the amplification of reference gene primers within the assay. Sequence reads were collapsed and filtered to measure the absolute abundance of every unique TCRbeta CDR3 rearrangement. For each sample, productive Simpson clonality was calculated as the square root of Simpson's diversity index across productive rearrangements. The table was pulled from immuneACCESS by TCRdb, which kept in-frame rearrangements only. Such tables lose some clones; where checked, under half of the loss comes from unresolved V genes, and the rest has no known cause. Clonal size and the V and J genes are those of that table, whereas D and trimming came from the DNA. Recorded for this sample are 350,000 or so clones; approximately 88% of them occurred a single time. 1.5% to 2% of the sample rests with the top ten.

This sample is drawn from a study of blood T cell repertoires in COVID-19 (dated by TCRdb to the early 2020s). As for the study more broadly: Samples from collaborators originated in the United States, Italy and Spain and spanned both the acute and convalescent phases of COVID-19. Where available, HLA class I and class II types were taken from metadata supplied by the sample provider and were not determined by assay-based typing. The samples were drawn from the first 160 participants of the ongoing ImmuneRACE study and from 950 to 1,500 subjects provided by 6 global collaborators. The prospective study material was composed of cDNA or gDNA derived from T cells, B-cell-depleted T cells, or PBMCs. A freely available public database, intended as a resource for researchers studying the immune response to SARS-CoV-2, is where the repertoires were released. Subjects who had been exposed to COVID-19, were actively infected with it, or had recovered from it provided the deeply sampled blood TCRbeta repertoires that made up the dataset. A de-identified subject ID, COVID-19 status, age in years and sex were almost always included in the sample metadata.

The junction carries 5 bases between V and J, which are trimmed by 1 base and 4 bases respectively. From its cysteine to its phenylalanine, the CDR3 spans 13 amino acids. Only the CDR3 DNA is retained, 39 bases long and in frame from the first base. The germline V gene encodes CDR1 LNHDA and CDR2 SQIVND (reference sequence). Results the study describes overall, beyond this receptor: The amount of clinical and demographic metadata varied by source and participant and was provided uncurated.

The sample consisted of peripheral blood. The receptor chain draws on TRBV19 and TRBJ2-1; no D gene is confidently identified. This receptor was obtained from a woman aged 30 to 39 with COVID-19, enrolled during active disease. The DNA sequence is TGTGCCAGTAGTATAGGGCGGTACAATGAGCAGTTCTTC. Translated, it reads CASSIGRYNEQFF.